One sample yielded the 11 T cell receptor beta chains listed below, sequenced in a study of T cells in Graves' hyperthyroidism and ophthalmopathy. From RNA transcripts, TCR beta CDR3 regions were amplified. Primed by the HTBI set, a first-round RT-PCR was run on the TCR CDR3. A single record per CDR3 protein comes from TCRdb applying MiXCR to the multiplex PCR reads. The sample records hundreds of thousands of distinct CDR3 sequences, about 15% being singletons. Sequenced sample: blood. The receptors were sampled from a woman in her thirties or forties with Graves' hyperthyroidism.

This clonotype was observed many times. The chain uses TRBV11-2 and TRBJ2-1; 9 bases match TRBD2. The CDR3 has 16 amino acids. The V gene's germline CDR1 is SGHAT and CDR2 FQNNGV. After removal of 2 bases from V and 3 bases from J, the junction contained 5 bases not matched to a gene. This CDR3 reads CASSLIGLAHYNEQFF. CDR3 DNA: TGTGCCAGCAGCTTAATCGGACTAGCGCACTACAATGAGCAGTTCTTC.

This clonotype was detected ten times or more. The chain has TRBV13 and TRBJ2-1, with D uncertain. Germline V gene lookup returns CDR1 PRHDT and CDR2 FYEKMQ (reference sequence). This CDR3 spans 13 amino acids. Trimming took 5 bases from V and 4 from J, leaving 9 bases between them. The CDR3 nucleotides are TGTGCCAGCAGCCGCCGACTTTACAATGAGCAGTTCTTC. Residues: CASSRRLYNEQFF. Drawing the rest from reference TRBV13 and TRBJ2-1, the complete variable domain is AAGVIQSPRHLIKEKRETATLKCYPIPRHDTVYWYQQGPGQDPQFLISFYEKMQSDKGSIPDRFSAQQFSDYHSELNMSSLELGDSALYFCASSRRLYNEQFFGPGTRLTVL.

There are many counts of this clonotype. CDR3 nucleotide sequence: TGTGCCAGCGTAGATCAGGGATCCGAAAAACTGTTTTTT. Protein sequence: CASVDQGSEKLFF. The chain is built from TRBV3-1 and TRBJ1-4, with D tentatively TRBD1 (5 bases). CDR3 length: 13 amino acids. V was pared by 8 bases and J by 8 bases, with 15 bases between. The germline CDR1 and CDR2 sequences are LGHDT and YNNKEL (reference sequence).

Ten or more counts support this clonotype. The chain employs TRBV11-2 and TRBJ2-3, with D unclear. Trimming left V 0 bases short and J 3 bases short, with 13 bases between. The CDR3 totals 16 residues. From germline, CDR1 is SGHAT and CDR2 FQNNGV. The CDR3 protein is CASSLDWVGWTDTQYF. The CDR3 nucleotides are TGTGCCAGCAGCTTAGATTGGGTGGGTTGGACAGATACGCAGTATTTT.

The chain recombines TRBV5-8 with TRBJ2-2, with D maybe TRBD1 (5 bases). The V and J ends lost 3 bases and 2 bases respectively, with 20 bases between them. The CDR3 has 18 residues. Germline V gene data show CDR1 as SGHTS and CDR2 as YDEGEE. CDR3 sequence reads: CASSWAGRFTLNTGELFF. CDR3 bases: TGTGCCAGCAGCTGGGCAGGGCGATTCACCCTAAACACCGGGGAGCTGTTTTTT.

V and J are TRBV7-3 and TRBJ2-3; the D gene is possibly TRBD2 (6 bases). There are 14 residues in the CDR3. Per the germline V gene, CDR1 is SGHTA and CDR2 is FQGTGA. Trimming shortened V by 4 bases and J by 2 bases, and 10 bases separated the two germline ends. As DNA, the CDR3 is TGTGCCAGCAGCTCCGGGGGAATCACAGATACGCAGTATTTT. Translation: CASSSGGITDTQYF.

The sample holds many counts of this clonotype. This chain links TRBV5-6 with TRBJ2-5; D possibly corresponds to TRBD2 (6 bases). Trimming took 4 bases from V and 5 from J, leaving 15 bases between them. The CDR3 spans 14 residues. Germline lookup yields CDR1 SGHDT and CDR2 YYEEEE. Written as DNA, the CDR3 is TGTGCCAGCAGCCGGACGGAGGGCGGGGAGACCCAGTACTTC. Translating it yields CASSRTEGGETQYF.

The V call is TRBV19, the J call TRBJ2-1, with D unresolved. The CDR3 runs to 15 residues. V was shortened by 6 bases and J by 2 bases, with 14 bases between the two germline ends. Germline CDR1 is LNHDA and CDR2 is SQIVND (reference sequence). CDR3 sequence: CASSDGRAPYNEQFF. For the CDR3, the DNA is TGTGCCAGTAGCGATGGACGAGCGCCCTACAATGAGCAGTTCTTC.

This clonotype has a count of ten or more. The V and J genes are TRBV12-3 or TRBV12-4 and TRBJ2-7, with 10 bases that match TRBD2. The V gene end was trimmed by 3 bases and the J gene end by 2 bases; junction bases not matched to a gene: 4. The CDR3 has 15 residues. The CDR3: CASSFQAGGPYEQYF. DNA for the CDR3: TGTGCCAGCAGTTTCCAAGCGGGAGGGCCCTACGAGCAGTACTTC.

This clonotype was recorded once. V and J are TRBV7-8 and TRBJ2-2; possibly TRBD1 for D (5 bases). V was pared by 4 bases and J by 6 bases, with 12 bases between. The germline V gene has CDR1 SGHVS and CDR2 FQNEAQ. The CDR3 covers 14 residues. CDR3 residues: CASSSNPGSGELFF. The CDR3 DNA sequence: TGTGCCAGCAGCTCTAATCCAGGGTCCGGGGAGCTGTTTTTT.

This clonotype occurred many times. CDR3 in amino acids: CASTPWRELETQYF. The CDR3 DNA sequence: TGTGCCAGCACCCCATGGCGGGAGTTGGAGACCCAGTACTTC. The chain combines TRBV11-2 with TRBJ2-5, with TRBD2 matching over 7 bases. The CDR3 is 14 residues long. The ends lost 7 bases at V and 5 bases at J; junction bases unmatched: 10. The germline CDR1 and CDR2 sequences are SGHAT and FQNNGV.